Listed here are 20 T cell receptor beta chains from one sample, sequenced in a study of cytomegalovirus exposure and HLA in healthy donors. The primer mix had 60 Vbeta and 13 Jbeta primers. The assay was immunoSEQ multiplex PCR, and TCRdb's table has in-frame clones only and misses some. The table has approximately 140,000 clones, just under 85% seen once; the top ten hold 1.9%. The specimen sequenced was PBMCs. These receptors came from a woman between 40 and 50 years old in good health and CMV-seronegative.

The gene calls are TRBV7-2 and TRBJ1-5; D unclear. The germline V gene encodes CDR1 SGHTA and CDR2 FQGNSA. This CDR3 has 14 amino acids. Trimming took off 2 bases at V and 7 bases at J, with 12 bases between the two ends. CDR3: CASSLLLGYQPQHF. In DNA, the CDR3 is TGTGCCAGCAGCTTATTACTAGGGTACCAGCCCCAGCATTTT.

The V and J genes are TRBV7-9 and TRBJ2-7, with D perhaps matching TRBD1 (5 bases). This CDR3 is built from 12 residues. Germline CDR1 and CDR2: SEHNR and FQNEAQ (reference sequence). Trimming shortened V by 3 bases and J by 3 bases, and 6 bases separated the two germline ends. CDR3 nucleotides: TGTGCCAGCAGCTTGCAGGGCTACGAGCAGTACTTC. Residues: CASSLQGYEQYF.

The chain links TRBV2 to TRBJ2-7; D may be TRBD1 (6 bases). Trimming left V 6 bases short and J 0 bases short, with 9 bases between. The length of the CDR3 is 13 residues. From germline, CDR1 is SNHLY and CDR2 FYNNEI. The CDR3, as DNA: TGTGCCAGCAGAACAGGGCCCTCCTACGAGCAGTACTTC. Its translation: CASRTGPSYEQYF. Full variable domain (missing parts from reference TRBV2 and TRBJ2-7): EPEVTQTPSHQVTQMGQEVILRCVPISNHLYFYWYRQILGQKVEFLVSFYNNEISEKSEIFDDQFSVERPDGSNFTLKIRSTKLEDSAMYFCASRTGPSYEQYFGPGTRLTVT.

This clone was detected once. The rearrangement joins TRBV27 to TRBJ1-6, with TRBD1 identical over 9 bases. After removal of 5 bases from V and 10 bases from J, the junction contained 6 bases not matched to a gene. The germline V gene encodes CDR1 MNHEY and CDR2 SMNVEV (reference sequence). The CDR3 is made up of 14 amino acids. CDR3: CASSPDRGTSPLHF. DNA for the CDR3: TGTGCCAGCAGTCCAGACAGGGGGACATCACCCCTCCACTTT.

The chain couples TRBV11-2 to TRBJ2-7, with TRBD2 identical over 11 bases. The CDR3 contains 15 residues. The trim removed 1 base at V and 5 bases at J, leaving 4 bases unmatched. Germline V CDR1 and CDR2: SGHAT, FQNNGV. The CDR3 spells CASSLALAGGNEQYF. The CDR3 DNA reads as TGTGCCAGCAGCTTAGCCCTAGCGGGAGGTAACGAGCAGTACTTC.

The chain employs TRBV2 and TRBJ1-5; TRBD1 aligns across 7 bases. Germline V CDR1 and CDR2: SNHLY, FYNNEI. The CDR3 is 15 amino acids. The V segment lost 8 bases and the J segment 2 bases; nucleotides outside the gene matches: 9. CDR3 sequence (DNA): TGTGCCAGCCGCCCCGGGACAGTAGGCAATCAGCCCCAGCATTTT. Translation gives CASRPGTVGNQPQHF.

This chain connects TRBV19 to TRBJ1-2; D might be TRBD1 (6 bases). V was trimmed by 3 bases and J by 0 bases, leaving 11 bases between them. The CDR3 length is 15 residues. CDR1 is LNHDA, CDR2 SQIVND, per germline (reference sequence). The CDR3 region is CASSILDRPNYGYTF. CDR3 nucleotide sequence: TGTGCCAGTAGTATCTTGGACAGACCTAACTATGGCTACACCTTC. Combining the CDR3 with reference TRBV19 and TRBJ1-2 gives the whole variable domain DGGITQSPKYLFRKEGQNVTLSCEQNLNHDAMYWYRQDPGQGLRLIYYSQIVNDFQKGDIAEGYSVSREKKESFPLTVTSAQKNPTAFYLCASSILDRPNYGYTFGSGTRLTVV.

This chain links TRBV5-6 with TRBJ1-3; weak D call: TRBD1 (6 bases). CDR1 and CDR2 from the germline V gene are SGHDT and YYEEEE. Trimming left V 0 bases short and J 2 bases short, with 12 bases between. The CDR3 contains 16 residues. CDR3 protein: CASSLVGGAAGNTIYF. The CDR3, as DNA: TGTGCCAGCAGCTTGGTGGGGGGGGCGGCTGGAAACACCATATATTTT.

This clone occurred a few times. The chain couples TRBV5-1 to TRBJ2-3, with 8 bases matching TRBD2. Germline CDR1 reads SGHRS; CDR2 reads YFSETQ. The V and J ends lost 0 bases and 3 bases, in that order; junction bases with no gene match: 3. CDR3 length equals 15 residues. The CDR3 loop is CASSLGAGATDTQYF. The CDR3 coding sequence is TGCGCCAGCAGCTTGGGAGCGGGAGCTACAGATACGCAGTATTTT.

V usage is TRBV9 and J usage is TRBJ2-3; 13 positions match TRBD2. Germline V lookup: CDR1 SGDLS, CDR2 YYNGEE. The V and J ends lost 0 bases and 6 bases, in that order; junction bases with no gene match: 10. The CDR3 has 18 residues. CDR3 sequence (DNA): TGTGCCAGCAGCGTAGGAACAGGGACTAGCGGGATAGGGGATACGCAGTATTTT. This sequence encodes CASSVGTGTSGIGDTQYF.

This clone was seen just once. In the same sample, other DNA sequences code for this CDR3. The chain employs TRBV7-9 and TRBJ2-5, with no clear D. CDR3 length equals 11 residues. V was cut by 5 bases and J by 3 bases, with 4 bases left in between. Germline CDR1 reads SEHNR; CDR2 reads FQNEAQ (reference sequence). CDR3 amino acids: CASSREETQYF. CDR3 nucleotides: TGTGCCAGCAGCAGAGAAGAGACCCAGTACTTC.

This chain connects TRBV28 to TRBJ2-7; a weak D match, TRBD1 (5 bases). CDR1 MDHEN and CDR2 SYDVKM come from the germline V gene. The CDR3 spans 16 residues. Trimming stripped 1 base from V and 2 bases from J, with 15 bases between. CDR3 amino acids: CASSLYFQGNAYEQYF. In DNA, the CDR3 is TGTGCCAGCAGTTTATATTTCCAGGGTAACGCCTACGAGCAGTACTTC.

The chain couples TRBV9 to TRBJ1-2; D might be TRBD1 (6 bases). The CDR3 sequence is 18 residues long. Trimming cost V 0 bases and J 1 base, with 19 bases left between them. CDR1 is SGDLS, CDR2 YYNGEE, per germline. CDR3 nucleotide sequence: TGTGCCAGCAGCGTAGGGGAAGGGGGATCCTTGGGTAACTATGGCTACACCTTC. This codes for CASSVGEGGSLGNYGYTF.

The chain has TRBV28 and TRBJ2-7, with D possibly being TRBD2 (6 bases). The CDR3 has 15 amino acids. Trimming stripped 5 bases from V and 3 bases from J, with 17 bases between. Per germline, CDR1 MDHEN and CDR2 SYDVKM. CDR3 sequence: CASSPHSGLHYEQYF. In nucleotides, the CDR3 is TGTGCCAGCAGTCCTCATTCGGGACTCCACTACGAGCAGTACTTC.

This rearrangement joins TRBV29-1 to TRBJ2-7, with D perhaps matching TRBD2 (5 bases). Germline-derived CDR1 and CDR2 are SQVTM and ANQGSEA. The V gene lost 4 bases and the J gene lost 5 bases, with 12 bases spanning the gap. This CDR3 has 12 residues. The CDR3 sequence: CSVVYARDEQYF. The CDR3, as DNA: TGCAGCGTTGTCTACGCGAGGGACGAGCAGTACTTC.

The chain couples TRBV7-9 to TRBJ2-1; 10 bases map to TRBD2. Germline CDR1 SEHNR, CDR2 FQNEAQ (reference sequence). J gave up 1 base and V 2 bases, and 11 bases lay outside the gene matches. This CDR3 contains 19 residues. The CDR3 region is CASSLLRLAGKRSYNEQFF. In nucleotides, the CDR3 is TGTGCCAGCAGCTTATTGCGACTAGCGGGTAAGAGGTCCTACAATGAGCAGTTCTTC.

This chain joins TRBV18 and TRBJ1-6, with a possible D match to TRBD1 (6 bases). Germline lookup yields CDR1 KGHSH and CDR2 LQKENI. This CDR3 comprises 15 residues. V dropped 3 bases and J dropped 5 bases, with 11 bases sitting between them. This chain's CDR3 is CASSPRTVNNSPLHF. The CDR3, as DNA: TGTGCCAGCTCACCTCGGACAGTCAATAATTCACCCCTCCACTTT.

This clone was recorded only once. The chain joins TRBV4-2 to TRBJ2-2, with a possible D match to TRBD2 (6 bases). Germline V CDR1 and CDR2: LGHNA, YNFKEQ. The CDR3 has 17 residues. V lost 4 bases and J lost 0, with 15 bases in between. For the CDR3, the DNA is TGTGCCAGCAGCCGAGAAGTTACTAGCTCGAACACCGGGGAGCTGTTTTTT. It codes for CASSREVTSSNTGELFF.

This rearrangement joins TRBV19 to TRBJ2-7, with D possibly being TRBD2 (6 bases). V lost 3 bases and J lost 3, with 9 bases in between. The CDR3 extends over 13 amino acids. Germline CDR1 reads LNHDA; CDR2 reads SQIVND (reference sequence). CDR3 sequence reads: CASSMAGFYEQYF. DNA for the CDR3: TGTGCCAGTAGTATGGCGGGATTCTACGAGCAGTACTTC.

The rearrangement joins TRBV15 to TRBJ2-3, with 9 bases that match TRBD1. The trim removed 0 bases at V and 2 bases at J, leaving 6 bases unmatched. The germline V gene encodes CDR1 LNHNV and CDR2 YYDKDF (reference sequence). CDR3 size: 17 residues. This chain's CDR3 is CATSREVWDRVTDTQYF. The CDR3 coding sequence is TGTGCCACCAGCAGAGAGGTGTGGGACAGGGTCACAGATACGCAGTATTTT.